The 14 T cell receptor beta chains in this list originate from one sample, sequenced in a study of CD8 T cells in Susac syndrome. When the RNA was reverse transcribed, random hexamers were used with an input of roughly 0.45 to 1 ug. TCRdb used MiXCR to reprocess the immunoSEQ multiplex PCR reads, holding one entry per CDR3 protein. Of about 120,000 distinct CDR3 sequences listed, approximately 94% are singletons. The sample comprised CD4+ T cells from PBMCs. These receptors all come from a human donor in good health.

Remarks on this clonotype: Mismatch with germline at one junction end may stem from a read error. The V gene is TRBV4-1, the J gene TRBJ2-1; 10 bases agree with TRBD2. The CDR3 has 17 residues. Germline V gene data show CDR1 as MGHRA and CDR2 as YSYEKL. Here the CDR3 reads CASSQDSGTSDYNEQLF. The CDR3 DNA is TGCGCCAGCAGCCAAGATTCGGGGACTAGCGACTACAATGAGCAGCTCTTC.

This sequence joins TRBV9 and TRBJ1-5; a weak D match, TRBD1 (6 bases). The CDR3 totals 15 residues. Trimming pared 3 bases from V and 6 bases from J, leaving 16 bases between. Germline V gene sequence: CDR1 SGDLS, CDR2 YYNGEE. CDR3: CASSADGGAGQPQHF. CDR3 DNA: TGTGCCAGCAGCGCGGACGGGGGGGCGGGTCAGCCCCAGCATTTT.

The chain is built from TRBV3-1 and TRBJ2-5; D is perhaps TRBD1 or TRBD2 (7 bases each). The V end lost 9 bases, the J end lost 5 bases, and 16 bases lay between the germline ends. CDR1 is LGHDT and CDR2 is YNNKEL in the germline V gene (reference sequence). The CDR3 covers 13 residues. CDR3 sequence reads: CASAQGGYETQYF. The CDR3 nucleotides are TGTGCCAGTGCCCAGGGGGGGTATGAGACCCAGTACTTC.

The chain joins TRBV11-2 to TRBJ2-7, with D possibly TRBD2 on 6 matching bases. The V gene lost 5 bases and the J gene lost 1 base, with 18 bases spanning the gap. Germline V gives CDR1 SGHAT, CDR2 FQNNGV. The CDR3 extends over 16 amino acids. The CDR3 DNA reads as TGTGCCAGCAGCCCACGGTTAGCTCGGGGGTCCTACGAGCAGTACTTC. Amino acids: CASSPRLARGSYEQYF.

The genes are TRBV28 and TRBJ1-5, with D unclear. The germline gives CDR1 MDHEN, CDR2 SYDVKM. Trimming took 1 base from V and 0 from J, leaving 10 bases between them. The CDR3 runs to 16 residues. CDR3 residues: CASSLSGQTSNQPQHF. The CDR3 bases are TGTGCCAGCAGTTTATCTGGGCAGACTAGCAATCAGCCCCAGCATTTT. The whole variable domain, filled in from reference TRBV28 and TRBJ1-5, reads DVKVTQSSRYLVKRTGEKVFLECVQDMDHENMFWYRQDPGLGLRLIYFSYDVKMKEKGDIPEGYSVSREKKERFSLILESASTNQTSMYLCASSLSGQTSNQPQHFGDGTRLSIL.

The chain is built from TRBV6-5 and TRBJ2-1; D is unresolved. Trimming removed 8 bases at V and 6 bases at J, with 11 bases between. The CDR3 is made up of 12 amino acids. Germline CDR1 and CDR2: MNHEY and SVGAGI. The CDR3 is CASGPPGNEQFF. The CDR3 DNA sequence: TGTGCCAGCGGGCCCCCGGGCAATGAGCAGTTCTTC.

V usage is TRBV19 and J usage is TRBJ1-2, with a tentative D call TRBD1 (5 bases). Looked up from germline, CDR1 is LNHDA and CDR2 is SQIVND (reference sequence). The CDR3 consists of 13 residues. Trimming shortened V by 5 bases and J by 7 bases, and 14 bases separated the two germline ends. The chain's CDR3 is CASSAGTKGGYTF. The CDR3 nucleotides read TGTGCCAGTAGTGCCGGGACGAAGGGTGGCTACACCTTC.

The V call is TRBV7-2, the J call TRBJ1-5; D may be TRBD1 (5 bases). Germline CDR1 is SGHTA and CDR2 is FQGNSA. Trimming pared 5 bases from V and 7 bases from J, leaving 18 bases between. This CDR3 has 15 residues. The CDR3 reads CASSPQSGGGQPQHF. The DNA of the CDR3 is TGTGCCAGCAGCCCCCAGAGTGGGGGAGGGCAGCCCCAGCATTTT.

As to this clonotype: The junction and the germline gene differ at one end; a read error may be behind it. The rearrangement joins TRBV20-1 to TRBJ2-7; D not resolved. Germline-derived CDR1 and CDR2 are DFQATT and SNEGSKA (reference sequence). The CDR3 runs to 13 residues. CDR3 DNA sequence: TGCAGTGCTCGAGGTGGGCAGTCCTTCGAGCAGTACTTC. Translating it yields CSARGGQSFEQYF.

The chain links TRBV15 to TRBJ2-7, with D hard to call. V was cut by 0 bases and J by 2 bases, with 5 bases left in between. The CDR3 loop spans 13 amino acids. CDR1 and CDR2 (germline): LNHNV, YYDKDF (reference sequence). In DNA form, the CDR3 reads TGTGCCACCAGCAGAGATCTCCCCTACGAGCAGTACTTC. It specifies CATSRDLPYEQYF.

V gene TRBV11-2 combines with J gene TRBJ1-1, with TRBD1 matching over 7 bases. Germline trimming cut 5 bases from V and 3 bases from J; bases unmatched to any gene: 9. Germline V gene lookup returns CDR1 SGHAT and CDR2 FQNNGV. The CDR3 is 15 residues long. CDR3: CASSGTGVVDTEAFF. The CDR3, as DNA: TGTGCCAGCAGCGGTACAGGGGTCGTTGACACTGAAGCTTTCTTT.

The CDR3 loop is CASKLGMDTEAFF. The CDR3 DNA reads TGCGCCAGCAAATTGGGTATGGACACTGAAGCTTTCTTT. V and J are TRBV5-1 and TRBJ1-1; D is ambiguous. Trimming pared 6 bases from V and 3 bases from J, leaving 12 bases between. The CDR3 runs to 13 residues. Germline V gene lookup returns CDR1 SGHRS and CDR2 YFSETQ.

The CDR3 region has the DNA TGTGCCAGCAGTGAAGGCCCGGGGCCCCTCAATGAGCAGTTCTTC. Amino acids: CASSEGPGPLNEQFF. This chain links TRBV2 with TRBJ2-1, with D possibly being TRBD1 or TRBD2 (5 bases each). The CDR3 consists of 15 residues. V lost 1 base and J lost 6, with 13 bases in between. CDR1 and CDR2 from the germline V gene are SNHLY and FYNNEI.

The chain combines TRBV6-2 or TRBV6-3 with TRBJ2-7; weak D call: TRBD1 (6 bases). The length of the CDR3 is 15 residues. V gave up 0 bases and J gave up 3 bases, with 12 bases separating them. CDR1 and CDR2 (germline): MNHEY, SVGEGT. The CDR3 region has the DNA TGTGCCAGCAGTTACTCCTACAGGGTCGACTACGAGCAGTACTTC. Translation: CASSYSYRVDYEQYF.